This record covers a single T cell receptor beta chain. The target antigen is unknown. V was pared by 2 bases and J by 10 bases, with 11 bases between. The CDR3 is 12 residues long. Germline CDR1 is SEHNR and CDR2 is FQNEAQ (reference sequence). These data come from a study of beta chain features in type 1 diabetes. Study observations and caveats: Patients with type 1 diabetes showed fewer VDJ junction insertions and more deletions.

What was sequenced were expressed TCRB transcripts, since all of the isolated RNA had been reverse transcribed. Profiled with immunoSEQ multiplex PCR; TCRdb holds only in-frame clones, not every one. The sample holds fewer than 400,000 clones, less than 10% seen once. V and J are TRBV7-9 and TRBJ1-2; D perhaps matches TRBD1 (5 bases). Sequencing was performed on central memory CD4+ T cells from blood. The clonotype was recovered from a woman between 18 and 29 years old in good health. DNA of the CDR3: TGTGCCAGCAGCTTAAGCCAGGGAGACTACACCTTC. This encodes CASSLSQGDYTF.